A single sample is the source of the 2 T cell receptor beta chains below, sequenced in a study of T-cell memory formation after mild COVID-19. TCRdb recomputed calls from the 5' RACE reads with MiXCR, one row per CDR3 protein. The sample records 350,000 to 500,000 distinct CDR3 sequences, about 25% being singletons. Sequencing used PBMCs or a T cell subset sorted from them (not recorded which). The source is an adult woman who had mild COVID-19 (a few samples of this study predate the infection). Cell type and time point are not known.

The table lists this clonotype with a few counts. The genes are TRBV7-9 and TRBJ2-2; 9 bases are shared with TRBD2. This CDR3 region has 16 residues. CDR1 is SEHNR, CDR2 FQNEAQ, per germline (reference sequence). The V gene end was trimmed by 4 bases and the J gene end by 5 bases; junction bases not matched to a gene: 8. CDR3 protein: CASSSSGLAGTGELFF. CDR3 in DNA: TGTGCCAGCAGCTCTAGTGGGCTAGCGGGAACCGGGGAGCTGTTTTTT.

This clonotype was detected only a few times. CDR3 loop: CASSVQVESETQYF. The CDR3 DNA reads TGTGCCAGCAGCGTACAGGTGGAATCAGAGACCCAGTACTTC. The chain couples TRBV9 to TRBJ2-5; D gene unclear. Trimming stripped 1 base from V and 4 bases from J, with 11 bases between. Germline V lookup: CDR1 SGDLS, CDR2 YYNGEE. The CDR3 covers 14 residues.